The TCR beta chain under discussion was sequenced for a study of blood T cell repertoires in COVID-19. This CDR3 has 16 residues. Looked up from germline, CDR1 is SGDLS and CDR2 is YYNGEE. Trimming stripped 3 bases from V and 2 bases from J, with 15 bases between. Generated by immunoSEQ multiplex PCR, the TCRdb table keeps only in-frame clones and is missing some. Counted here are about 180,000 clones, less than 90% occurring once; the ten biggest clones make up around 21%. The sequence came from a man in his sixties or seventies with active or convalescent COVID-19. Sequencing was carried out using peripheral blood. The gene calls are TRBV9 and TRBJ1-3; tentative D call: TRBD1 (6 bases). The CDR3 coding sequence is TGTGCCAGCAGCGGGACCTACAGGGATGCTGGAAACACCATATATTTT. It specifies CASSGTYRDAGNTIYF.